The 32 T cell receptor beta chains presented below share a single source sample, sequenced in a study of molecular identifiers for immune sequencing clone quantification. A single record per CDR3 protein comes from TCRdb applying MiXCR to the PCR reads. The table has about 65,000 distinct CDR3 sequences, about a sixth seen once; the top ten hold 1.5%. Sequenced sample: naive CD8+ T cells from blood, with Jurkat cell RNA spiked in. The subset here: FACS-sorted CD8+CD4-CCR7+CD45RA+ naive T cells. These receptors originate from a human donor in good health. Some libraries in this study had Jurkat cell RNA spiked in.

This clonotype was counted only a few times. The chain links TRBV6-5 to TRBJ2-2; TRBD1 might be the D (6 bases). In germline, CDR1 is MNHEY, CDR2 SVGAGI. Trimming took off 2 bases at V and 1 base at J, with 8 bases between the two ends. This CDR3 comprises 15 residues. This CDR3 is CASSYAGVNTGELFF. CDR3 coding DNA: TGTGCCAGCAGTTACGCAGGGGTGAACACCGGGGAGCTGTTTTTT.

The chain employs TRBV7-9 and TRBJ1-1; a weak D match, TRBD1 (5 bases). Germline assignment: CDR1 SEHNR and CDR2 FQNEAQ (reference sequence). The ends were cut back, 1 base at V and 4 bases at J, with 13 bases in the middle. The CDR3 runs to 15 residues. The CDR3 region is CASSLVYGGGTEAFF. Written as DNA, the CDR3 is TGTGCCAGCAGCTTAGTTTATGGGGGAGGCACTGAAGCTTTCTTT.

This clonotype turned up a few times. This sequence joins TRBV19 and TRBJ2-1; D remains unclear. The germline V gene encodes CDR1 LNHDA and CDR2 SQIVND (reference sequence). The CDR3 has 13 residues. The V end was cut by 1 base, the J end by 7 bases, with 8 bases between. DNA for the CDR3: TGTGCCAGTAGTATAGGACCTACTAATGAGCAGTTCTTC. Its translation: CASSIGPTNEQFF. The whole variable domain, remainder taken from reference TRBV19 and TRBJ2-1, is DGGITQSPKYLFRKEGQNVTLSCEQNLNHDAMYWYRQDPGQGLRLIYYSQIVNDFQKGDIAEGYSVSREKKESFPLTVTSAQKNPTAFYLCASSIGPTNEQFFGPGTRLTVL.

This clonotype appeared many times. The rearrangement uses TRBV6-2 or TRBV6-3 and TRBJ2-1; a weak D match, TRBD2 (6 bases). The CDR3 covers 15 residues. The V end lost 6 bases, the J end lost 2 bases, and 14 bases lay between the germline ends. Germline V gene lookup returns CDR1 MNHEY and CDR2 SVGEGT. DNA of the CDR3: TGTGCCAGCAGAATTAGCGGTGCACCCTACAATGAGCAGTTCTTC. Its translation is CASRISGAPYNEQFF.

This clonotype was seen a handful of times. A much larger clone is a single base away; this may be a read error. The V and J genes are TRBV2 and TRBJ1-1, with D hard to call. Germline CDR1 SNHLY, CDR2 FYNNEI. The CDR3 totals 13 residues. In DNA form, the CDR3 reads TGTGCCAGCAGTCGCCGCGTCGGAACTGAAGCTCTCTTT. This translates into CASSRRVGTEALF.

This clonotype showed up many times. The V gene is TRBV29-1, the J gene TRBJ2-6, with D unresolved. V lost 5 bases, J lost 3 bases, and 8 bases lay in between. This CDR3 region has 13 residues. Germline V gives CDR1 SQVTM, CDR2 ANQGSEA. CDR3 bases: TGCAGCGTTTTTACTGGTGGGGCCAACGTCCTGACTTTC. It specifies CSVFTGGANVLTF.

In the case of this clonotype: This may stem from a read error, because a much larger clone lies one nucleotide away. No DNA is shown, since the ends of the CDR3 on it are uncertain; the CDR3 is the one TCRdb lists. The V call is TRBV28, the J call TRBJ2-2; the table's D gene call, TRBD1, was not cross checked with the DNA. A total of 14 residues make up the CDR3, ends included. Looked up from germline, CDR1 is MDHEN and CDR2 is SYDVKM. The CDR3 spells CASTFGTGNGELVF.

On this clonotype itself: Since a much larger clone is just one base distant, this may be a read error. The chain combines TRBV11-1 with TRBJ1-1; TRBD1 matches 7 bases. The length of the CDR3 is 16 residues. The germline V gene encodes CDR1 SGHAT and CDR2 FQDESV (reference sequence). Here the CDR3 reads CASGLALPNRGTEAFF. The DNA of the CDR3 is TGTGCCAGCGGCTTAGCGCTCCCTAACAGGGGTACTGAAGCTTTCTTT.

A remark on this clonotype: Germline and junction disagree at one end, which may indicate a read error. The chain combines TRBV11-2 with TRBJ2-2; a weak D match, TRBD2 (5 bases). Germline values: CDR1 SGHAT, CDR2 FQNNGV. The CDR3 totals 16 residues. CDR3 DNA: TGCGCCAGCAGCTTAGGTGCGCCCCTTGACACCGGGGAGCTGGTTTTT. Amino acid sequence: CASSLGAPLDTGELVF. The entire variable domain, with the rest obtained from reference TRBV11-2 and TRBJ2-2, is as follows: EAGVAQSPRYKIIEKRQSVAFWCNPISGHATLYWYQQILGQGPKLLIQFQNNGVVDDSQLPKDRFSAERLKGVDSTLKIQPAKLEDSAVYLCASSLGAPLDTGELVFGEGSRLTVL.

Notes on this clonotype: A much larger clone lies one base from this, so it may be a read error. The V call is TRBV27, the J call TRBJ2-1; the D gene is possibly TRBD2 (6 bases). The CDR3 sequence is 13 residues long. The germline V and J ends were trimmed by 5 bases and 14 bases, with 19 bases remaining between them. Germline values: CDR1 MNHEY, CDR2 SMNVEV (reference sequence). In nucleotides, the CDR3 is TGTGCCAGCAGTGCCCCGGGAGTGTCGTCTGAGTTCTTC. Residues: CASSAPGVSSEFF.

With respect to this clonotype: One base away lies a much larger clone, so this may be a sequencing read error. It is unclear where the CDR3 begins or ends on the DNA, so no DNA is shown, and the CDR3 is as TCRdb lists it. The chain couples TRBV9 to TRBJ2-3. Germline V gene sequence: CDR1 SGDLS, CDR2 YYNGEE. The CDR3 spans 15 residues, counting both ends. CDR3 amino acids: CACSVESKSTDTPYF.

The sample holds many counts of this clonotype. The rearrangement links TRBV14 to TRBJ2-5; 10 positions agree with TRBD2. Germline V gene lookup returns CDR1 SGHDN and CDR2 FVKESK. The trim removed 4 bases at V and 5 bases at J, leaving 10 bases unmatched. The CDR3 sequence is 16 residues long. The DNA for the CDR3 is TGTGCCAGCAGCCTTACTCTAGCGGGAGCGGCGGAGACCCAGTACTTC. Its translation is CASSLTLAGAAETQYF.

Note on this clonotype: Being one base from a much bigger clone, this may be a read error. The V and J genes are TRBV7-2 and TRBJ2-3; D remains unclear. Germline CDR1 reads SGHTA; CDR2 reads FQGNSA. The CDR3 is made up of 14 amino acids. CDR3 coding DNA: TGTGCCAGCAGCTTCGTGACGGGCACAGATATGCAGTATTTT. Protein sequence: CASSFVTGTDMQYF.

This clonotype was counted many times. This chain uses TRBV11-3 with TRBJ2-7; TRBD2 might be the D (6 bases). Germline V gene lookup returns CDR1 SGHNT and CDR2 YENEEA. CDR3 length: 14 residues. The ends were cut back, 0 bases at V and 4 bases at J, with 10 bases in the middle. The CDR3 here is CASSLEAGRYEQYF. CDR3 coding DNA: TGTGCCAGCAGCTTAGAAGCGGGTCGATACGAGCAGTACTTC.

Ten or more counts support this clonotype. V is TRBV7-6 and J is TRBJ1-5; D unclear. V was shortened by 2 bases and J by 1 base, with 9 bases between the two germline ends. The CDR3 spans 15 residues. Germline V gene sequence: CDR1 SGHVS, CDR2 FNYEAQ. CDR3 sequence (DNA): TGTGCCAGCAGCTTAACTGCGAGGAGCAATCAGCCCCAGCATTTT. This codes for CASSLTARSNQPQHF.

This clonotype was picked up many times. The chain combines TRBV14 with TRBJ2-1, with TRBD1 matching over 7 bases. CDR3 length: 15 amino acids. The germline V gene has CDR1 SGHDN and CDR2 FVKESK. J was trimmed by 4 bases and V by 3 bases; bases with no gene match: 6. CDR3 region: CASSHGTADYNEQFF. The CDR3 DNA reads TGTGCCAGCAGCCACGGGACAGCCGATTACAATGAGCAGTTCTTC.

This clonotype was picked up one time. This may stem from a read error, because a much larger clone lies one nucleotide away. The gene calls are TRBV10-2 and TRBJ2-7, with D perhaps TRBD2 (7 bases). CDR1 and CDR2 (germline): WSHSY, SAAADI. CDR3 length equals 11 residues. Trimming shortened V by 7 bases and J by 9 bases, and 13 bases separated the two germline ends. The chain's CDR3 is CASTEGGVQYF. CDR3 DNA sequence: TGCGCCAGCACCGAGGGGGGGGTGCAGTACTTC.

The CDR3 nucleotides are TGTGCCAGCAGTGCATGGGACAATTCACCCCTCCACTTT. Amino acid sequence: CASSAWDNSPLHF. The gene calls are TRBV2 and TRBJ1-6, with D possibly TRBD1 on 5 matching bases. This CDR3 spans 13 amino acids. In germline, CDR1 is SNHLY, CDR2 FYNNEI. The V end was cut by 4 bases, the J end by 7 bases, with 8 bases between.

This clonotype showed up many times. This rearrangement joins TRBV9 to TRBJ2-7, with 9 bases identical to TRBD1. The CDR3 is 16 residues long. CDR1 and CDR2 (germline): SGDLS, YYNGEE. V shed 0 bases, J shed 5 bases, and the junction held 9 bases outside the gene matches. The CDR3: CASSVDPGQGTDEQYF. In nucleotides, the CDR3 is TGTGCCAGCAGCGTAGACCCGGGACAGGGAACGGACGAGCAGTACTTC.

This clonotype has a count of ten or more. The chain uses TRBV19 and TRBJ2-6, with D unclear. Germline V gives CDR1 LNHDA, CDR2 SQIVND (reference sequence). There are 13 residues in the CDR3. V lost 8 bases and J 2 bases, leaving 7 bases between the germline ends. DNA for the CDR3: TGTGCCAGTGGCCTCACTGGGGCCAACGTCCTGACTTTC. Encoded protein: CASGLTGANVLTF. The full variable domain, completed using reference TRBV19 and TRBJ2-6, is DGGITQSPKYLFRKEGQNVTLSCEQNLNHDAMYWYRQDPGQGLRLIYYSQIVNDFQKGDIAEGYSVSREKKESFPLTVTSAQKNPTAFYLCASGLTGANVLTFGAGSRLTVL.

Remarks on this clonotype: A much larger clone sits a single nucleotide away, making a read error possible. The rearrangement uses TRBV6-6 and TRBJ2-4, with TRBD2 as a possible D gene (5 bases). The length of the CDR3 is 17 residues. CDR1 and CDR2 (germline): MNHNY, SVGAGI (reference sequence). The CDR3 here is CASRSKVLIAGKNIQNF. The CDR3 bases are TGTGCCAGCAGGTCTAAAGTCCTCATCGCGGGCAAAAACATTCAGAACTTC.

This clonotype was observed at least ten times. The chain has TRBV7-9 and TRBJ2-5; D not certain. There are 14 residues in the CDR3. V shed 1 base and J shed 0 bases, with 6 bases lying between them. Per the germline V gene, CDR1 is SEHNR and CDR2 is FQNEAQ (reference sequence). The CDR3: CASSLVMYQETQYF. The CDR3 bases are TGTGCCAGCAGCTTAGTTATGTACCAAGAGACCCAGTACTTC.

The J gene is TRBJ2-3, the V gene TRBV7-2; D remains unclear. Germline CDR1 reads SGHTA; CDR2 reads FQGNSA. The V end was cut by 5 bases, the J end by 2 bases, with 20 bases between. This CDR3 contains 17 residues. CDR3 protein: CASSLLPARHFTDTQYF. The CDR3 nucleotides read TGTGCCAGCAGCCTATTACCGGCGAGGCACTTCACAGATACGCAGTATTTT.

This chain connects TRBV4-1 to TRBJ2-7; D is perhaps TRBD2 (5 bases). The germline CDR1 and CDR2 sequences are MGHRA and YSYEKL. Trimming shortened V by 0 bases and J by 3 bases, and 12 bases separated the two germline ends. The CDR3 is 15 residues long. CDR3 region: CASSQEPGTNYEQYF. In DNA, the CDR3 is TGCGCCAGCAGCCAAGAACCGGGAACCAACTACGAGCAGTACTTC.

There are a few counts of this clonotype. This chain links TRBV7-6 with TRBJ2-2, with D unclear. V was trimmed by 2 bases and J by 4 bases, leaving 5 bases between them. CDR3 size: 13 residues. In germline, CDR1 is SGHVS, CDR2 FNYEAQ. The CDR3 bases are TGTGCCAGCAGCTTACTTGTCACCGGGGAGCTGTTTTTT. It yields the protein CASSLLVTGELFF.

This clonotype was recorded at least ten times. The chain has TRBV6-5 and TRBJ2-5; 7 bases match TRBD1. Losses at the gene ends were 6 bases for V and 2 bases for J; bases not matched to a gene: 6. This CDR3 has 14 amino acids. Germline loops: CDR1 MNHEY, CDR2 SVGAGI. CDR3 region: CASRLTGEQETQYF. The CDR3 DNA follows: TGTGCCAGCAGACTAACAGGGGAACAAGAGACCCAGTACTTC.

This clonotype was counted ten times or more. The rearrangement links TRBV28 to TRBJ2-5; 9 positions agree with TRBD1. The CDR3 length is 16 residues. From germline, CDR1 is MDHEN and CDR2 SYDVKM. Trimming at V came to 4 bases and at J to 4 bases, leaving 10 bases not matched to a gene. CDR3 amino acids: CASSWGQGLRGETQYF. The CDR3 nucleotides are TGTGCCAGCAGTTGGGGACAGGGCCTACGGGGAGAGACCCAGTACTTC.

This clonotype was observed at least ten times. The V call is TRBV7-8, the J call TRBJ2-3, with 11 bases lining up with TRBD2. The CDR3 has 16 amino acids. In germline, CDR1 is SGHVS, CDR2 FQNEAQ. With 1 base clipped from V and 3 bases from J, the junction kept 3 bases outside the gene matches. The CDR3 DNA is TGTGCCAGCAGCTTAGGGCTAGCGGGAGGAACAGATACGCAGTATTTT. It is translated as CASSLGLAGGTDTQYF.

In nucleotides, the CDR3 is TGTGCCAGTAGTATGGGGGCCTCCTACGAGCAGTACTTC. Amino acid sequence: CASSMGASYEQYF. V gene TRBV19 combines with J gene TRBJ2-7; tentatively, D is TRBD1 (6 bases). The CDR3 extends over 13 amino acids. Germline CDR1 reads LNHDA; CDR2 reads SQIVND (reference sequence). Trimming shortened V by 3 bases and J by 0 bases, and 6 bases separated the two germline ends.

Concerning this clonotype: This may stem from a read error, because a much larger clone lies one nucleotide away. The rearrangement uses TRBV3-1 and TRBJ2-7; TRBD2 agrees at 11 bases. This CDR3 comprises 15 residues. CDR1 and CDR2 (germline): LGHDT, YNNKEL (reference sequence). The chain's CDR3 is CAGSWRLAGPLEQYF. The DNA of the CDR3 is TGTGCCGGCAGCTGGCGACTAGCGGGGCCTCTCGAGCAGTACTTC.

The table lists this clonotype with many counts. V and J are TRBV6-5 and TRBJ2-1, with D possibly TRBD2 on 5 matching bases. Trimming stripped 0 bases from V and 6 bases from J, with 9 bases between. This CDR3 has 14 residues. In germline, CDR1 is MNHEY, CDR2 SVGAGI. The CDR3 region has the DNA TGTGCCAGCAGTTACTCGGGAGTTGTCAATGAGCAGTTCTTC. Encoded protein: CASSYSGVVNEQFF.

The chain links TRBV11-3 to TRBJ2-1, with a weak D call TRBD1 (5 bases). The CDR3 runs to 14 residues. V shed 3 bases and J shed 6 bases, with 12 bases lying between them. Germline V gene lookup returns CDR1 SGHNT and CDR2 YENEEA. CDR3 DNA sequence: TGTGCCAGCAGCTTTGCAGGGAATGGCAATGAGCAGTTCTTC. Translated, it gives CASSFAGNGNEQFF.